Sequencing of this T cell receptor beta chain was carried out in a study of blood T cells in healthy people across ages. Regarding the study as a whole: PBMCs that were unsorted prevented a conclusive naive versus antigen-experienced comparison.

Trimming took 9 bases from V and 8 from J; bases not matched to a gene: 6. Per the germline V gene, CDR1 is MNHEY and CDR2 is SVGEGT. CDR3 length equals 13 residues. A remark on this clonotype: The antigen is not known.

It was with a sample-barcoded 5' primer and a J-beta primer mix that a second PCR of roughly 6 to 12 cycles was run. TCRdb reprocessed the 5' RACE reads via MiXCR and lists one record per CDR3 protein. This table holds approximately 830,000 distinct CDR3 sequences, 62% found once. The chain recombines TRBV6-2 or TRBV6-3 with TRBJ1-6; 8 bases are a match to TRBD1. The TCR was taken from a man younger than 40 in good health. The sample consisted of blood. The CDR3 DNA reads as TGTGCCAGTTCGGACAGGGCTGATTCACCCCTCCACTTT. The encoded protein is CASSDRADSPLHF.